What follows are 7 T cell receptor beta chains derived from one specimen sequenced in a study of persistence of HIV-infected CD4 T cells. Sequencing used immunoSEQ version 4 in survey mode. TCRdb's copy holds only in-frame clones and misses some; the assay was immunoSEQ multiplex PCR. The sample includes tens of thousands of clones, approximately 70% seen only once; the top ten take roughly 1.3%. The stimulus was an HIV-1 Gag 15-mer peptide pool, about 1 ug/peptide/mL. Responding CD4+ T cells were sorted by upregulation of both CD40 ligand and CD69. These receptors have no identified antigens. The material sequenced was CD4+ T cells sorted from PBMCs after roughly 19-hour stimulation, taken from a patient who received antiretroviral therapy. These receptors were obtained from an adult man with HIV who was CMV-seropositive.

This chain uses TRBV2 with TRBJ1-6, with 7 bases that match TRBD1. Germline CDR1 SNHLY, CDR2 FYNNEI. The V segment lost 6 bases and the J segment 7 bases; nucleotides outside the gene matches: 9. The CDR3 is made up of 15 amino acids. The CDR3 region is CASRPFGTANSPLHF. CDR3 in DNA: TGTGCCAGCAGACCTTTCGGGACAGCGAATTCACCCCTCCACTTT.

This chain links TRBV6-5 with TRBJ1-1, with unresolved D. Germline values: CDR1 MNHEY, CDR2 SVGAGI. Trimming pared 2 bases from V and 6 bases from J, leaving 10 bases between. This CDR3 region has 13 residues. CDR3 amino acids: CASSYSSPPEAFF. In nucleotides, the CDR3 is TGTGCCAGCAGTTACAGTTCCCCCCCTGAAGCTTTCTTT.

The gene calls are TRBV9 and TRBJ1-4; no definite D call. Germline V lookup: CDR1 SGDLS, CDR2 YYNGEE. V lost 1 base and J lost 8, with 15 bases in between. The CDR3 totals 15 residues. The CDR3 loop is CASSVSVQLGEKLFF. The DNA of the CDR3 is TGTGCCAGCAGCGTATCGGTCCAGTTGGGGGAAAAACTGTTTTTT.

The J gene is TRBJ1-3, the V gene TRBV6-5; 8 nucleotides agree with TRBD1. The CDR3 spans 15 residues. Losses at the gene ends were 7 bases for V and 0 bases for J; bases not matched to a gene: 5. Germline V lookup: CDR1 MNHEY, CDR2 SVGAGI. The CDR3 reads CASIGQGFSGNTIYF. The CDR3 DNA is TGTGCCAGCATTGGACAGGGATTCTCTGGAAACACCATATATTTT.

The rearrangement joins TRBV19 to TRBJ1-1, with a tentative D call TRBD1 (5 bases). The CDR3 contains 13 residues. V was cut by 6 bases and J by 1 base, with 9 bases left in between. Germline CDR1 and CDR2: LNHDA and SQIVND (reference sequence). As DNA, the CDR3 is TGTGCCAGTAGCAAGACAGCGAACACTGAAGCTTTCTTT. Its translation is CASSKTANTEAFF.

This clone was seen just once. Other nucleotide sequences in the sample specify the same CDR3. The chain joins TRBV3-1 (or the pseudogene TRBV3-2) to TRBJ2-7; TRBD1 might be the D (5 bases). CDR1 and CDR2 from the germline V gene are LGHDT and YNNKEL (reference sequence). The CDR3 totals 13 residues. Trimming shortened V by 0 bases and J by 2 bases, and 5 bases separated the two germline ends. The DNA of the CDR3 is TGTGCCAGCAGCCAAGACAGGGCCTACGAGCAGTACTTC. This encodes CASSQDRAYEQYF.

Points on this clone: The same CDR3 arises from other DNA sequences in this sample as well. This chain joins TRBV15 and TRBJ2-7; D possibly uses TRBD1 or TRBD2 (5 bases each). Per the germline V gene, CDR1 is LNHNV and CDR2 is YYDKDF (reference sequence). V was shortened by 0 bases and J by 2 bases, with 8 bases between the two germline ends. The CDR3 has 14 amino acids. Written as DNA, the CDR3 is TGTGCCACCAGCAGAGATCGAGGGGCCTACGAGCAGTACTTC. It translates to CATSRDRGAYEQYF.